This entry describes one TCR beta chain. Its cognate antigen is unknown. The data are from a study of T-cell memory formation after mild COVID-19. Study background: TCR clusters mostly belonged to single donors. Findings and limits, study-wide: Day 15 to 85 contracting clones showed balanced CD4/CD8; later expanders leaned CD4+. Pre-infection memory carried some responding clones, suggesting that cross-reactive memory joined.

This CDR3 has 16 amino acids. V lost 5 bases, J lost 1 base, and 8 bases stayed unmatched. Germline V gives CDR1 SGHNT, CDR2 YENEEA. One entry per CDR3 protein, called by TCRdb with MiXCR from the 5' RACE reads. The sample carries approximately 400,000 distinct CDR3 sequences, 24% recorded once. The source material was PBMCs or a T cell subset sorted from them (not recorded which). The clonotype originates from an adult woman who had mild COVID-19 (a few samples of this study predate the infection). Cell type and time point are not known. The chain is built from TRBV11-3 and TRBJ2-3; 8 nucleotides match TRBD1. Here the CDR3 reads CASSPRTGFRTDTQYF. CDR3 DNA sequence: TGTGCCAGCAGCCCCCGGACAGGGTTCCGCACAGATACGCAGTATTTT.